This entry describes one T cell receptor (beta chain). This clonotype was recorded a few times. What this receptor recognizes is not known. No much larger clonotype is one base removed from it; base qualities were not supplied. This entry is derived from a study (dated by TCRdb to about 2015). Notes on the research overall: Whether tumor-infiltrating Tregs in breast cancer are recruited from blood Tregs or converted in situ from other CD4+ T cell subsets was tested. On the study overall, not on this receptor specifically: The larger-cohort validation was restricted to a single TCR beta V-J rearrangement rather than whole repertoires. The greatest overlap of tumor-infiltrating Treg TCR alpha and beta sequences was with tumor naive CD4+ T cells, followed next by blood naive CD4+ T cells. The TCR gene usage of tumor memory CD4+ T cells clustered together with blood and lymph node memory CD4+ cells and with lymph node naive CD4+ cells.

From cysteine to phenylalanine, the CDR3 is 11 amino acids long. Only the CDR3 DNA stays, 33 bases, in frame from base 1. For CDR1 and CDR2, the germline V gene lists SGHRS and YFSETQ. V is clipped by 1 base and J by 2 bases, and the sequence between their germline boundaries is 0 bases long. Amplification of full-length TCR variable regions was done by 5' RACE PCR using constant-region reverse primers, and this step was followed by semi-nested PCR with Nested Universal Primer A. Using the ReliaPrep RNA Cell Miniprep System, total RNA was extracted, and the SMARTer RACE 5'/3' Kit was then used to reverse transcribe the RNA into 5'RACE-ready cDNA. An Illumina MiSeq was used to sequence the full-length TCR alpha and beta libraries, which had been barcoded with multiplex adaptors. The study's own analysis went as follows. For each of nine subset-tissue groups, sequencing data from the five patients were combined, and the groups were compared by unsupervised clustering of TCR gene usage. The Morisita-Horn index was used to calculate repertoire similarity, with shared sequences weighted according to their contribution to each repertoire. In-frame beta chains were kept once TCRdb had trimmed the public reads at Q25 with fastp and called clones with MiXCR. Rows with one shared CDR3 protein collapse into an entry with the most common genes and DNA. These V and J calls are TCRdb output, not the study's own analysis. This sample has over 30,000 distinct CDR3 sequences in its table, and roughly 24% of those were observed once. Around 3.5% of the sample rests with the top ten.

Naive CD4+ T cells were purified with the Miltenyi Naive CD4+ T Cell Isolation kit, with Tregs depleted using CD25 microbeads. Tregs, naive and memory CD4+ T cells from tumor, blood and ipsilateral draining lymph nodes of a handful of breast cancer patients underwent full-length TCR alpha and beta sequencing. Tumor tissue, along with lymph nodes from ipsilateral axillary dissection, was perfused with PBS, minced, and then digested using collagenase I and hyaluronidase. Mononuclear cells from lymph nodes or over 45 ml of peripheral blood were isolated by Ficoll density gradient centrifugation. A purity exceeding 90% was confirmed by FACS for the sorted cell populations.

This TCR came from a female donor with breast cancer. The rearranged segments are TRBV5-1 and TRBJ1-1; no D segment can be confidently identified. The source material was naive CD4+ T cells sorted from a lymph node. Sample cell subset or site, as interpreted from the label and publication: naive CD4+ T cells, CD4+CD45RA+CD25-. The bases are TGCGCCAGCAGCTTGAACACTGAAGCTTTCTTT. This gives the protein CASSLNTEAFF.